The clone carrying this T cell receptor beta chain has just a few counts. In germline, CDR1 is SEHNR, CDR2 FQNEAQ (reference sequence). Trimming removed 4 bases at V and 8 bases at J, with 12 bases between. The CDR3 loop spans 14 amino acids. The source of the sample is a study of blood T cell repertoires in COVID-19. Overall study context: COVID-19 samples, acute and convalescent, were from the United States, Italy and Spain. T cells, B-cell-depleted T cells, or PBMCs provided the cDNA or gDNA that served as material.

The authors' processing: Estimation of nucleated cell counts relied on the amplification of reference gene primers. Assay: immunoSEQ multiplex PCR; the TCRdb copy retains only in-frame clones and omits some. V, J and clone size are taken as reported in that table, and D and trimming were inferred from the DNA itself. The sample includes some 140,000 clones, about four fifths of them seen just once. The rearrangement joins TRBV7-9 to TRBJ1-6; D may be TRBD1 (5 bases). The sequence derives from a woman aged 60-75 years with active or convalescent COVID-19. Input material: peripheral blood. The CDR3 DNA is TGTGCCAGCAGCTCGGGGGTTTCATATTCACCCCTCCACTTT. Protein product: CASSSGVSYSPLHF.